This TCR beta chain was identified in a study of T cells in Graves' hyperthyroidism and ophthalmopathy (dated by TCRdb to about 2019). With regard to the full study: Peripheral blood samples were taken at the time of initial diagnosis, prior to any treatment. TCR V-J signatures able to tell the groups apart were searched for in a discovery cohort of 90 to 100 patients, of whom around 42 had Graves' ophthalmopathy and some 60 had stable Graves' hyperthyroidism. Prospective prediction of ophthalmopathy was tested in an independent validation cohort consisting of fewer than 20 hyperthyroidism patients and more than 15 patients who later progressed to ophthalmopathy. For training and testing, the 100 or so patients in the discovery cohort were randomly divided in a 7:3 ratio. The study also compared thyroid tissue and blood T-cell repertoires from five or six Graves' hyperthyroidism patients. Following sampling, methimazole starting at 30 mg daily was given to hyperthyroidism patients, and high-dose intravenous methylprednisolone was given to ophthalmopathy patients. The paper reports TCR Vbeta CDR3 sequencing of fewer than 150 peripheral blood samples: under 45 ophthalmopathy, over 70 hyperthyroidism and approximately 17 progressor patients.

General findings and caveats noted by the study authors: No statistical method was used to fix the sample size in advance, and group allocation was not hidden from the investigators. In cross-validation, a model built on a 13 V-J signature told ophthalmopathy apart from stable hyperthyroidism with under 90% sensitivity and around 83% specificity, and in testing the same model reached 80%/75%. In validation, progression to ophthalmopathy was predicted by the model with 70.59% sensitivity and roughly 72% specificity, a median of roughly 6.4 months before onset. Most expanded thyroid clonotypes (frequency above 0.001) were also detected in blood, a finding suggesting that blood repertoires may reflect thyroid immune responses.

Comments on this clonotype: Its target antigen remains unknown. Within one base of it there is no much larger clone, and no base qualities were kept.

CDR1 is given as SEHNR and CDR2 as FQNEAQ, both from the germline V gene (reference sequence). Ends trimmed: V by 2 bases, J by 1 base; bases unmatched to a gene: 4. Including the terminal cysteine and phenylalanine, the CDR3 comprises 15 residues. Just the 45-base CDR3 DNA is kept, in frame starting at base 1. Stable Graves' hyperthyroidism was defined as the absence of progression to ophthalmopathy over 18 months of follow-up. Hyperthyroidism patients were newly diagnosed, with disease duration under 2 months, and aged 18 to 65 years. The study excluded patients with uncontrolled infections, other autoimmune diseases, pregnancy or lactation. Clinical symptoms, serum thyroxine and TRAb, thyroid ultrasound, and orbital computed tomography formed the basis for the diagnoses. PBMCs were separated from roughly 10 ml of fresh peripheral blood using Ficoll-Paque density gradient centrifugation. Total RNA was extracted using Trizol reagent, and RNA quality was assessed on an Agilent 2100 Bioanalyzer.

The TCR beta CDR3 regions were amplified from the RNA transcripts. The TCR CDR3 was subjected to a first round of RT-PCR using the HTBI primer set and the Qiagen OneStep RT-PCR kit. The libraries were constructed in a second round of multiplex PCR and then size-selected and purified. Libraries were sequenced paired-end with 100 bp reads on an Illumina HiSeq2000. In the paper's pipeline: SOAPnuke was used to process the raw data, throwing out any read that contained adapters or uncalled bases, had a mean Phred below 15, or lacked an exact constant-primer or identifier match. High-quality paired reads were merged using COPE v1.2.5, and each unique nucleotide sequence was defined as a clonotype. MiTCR v1.1 was used to align clonotypes to the IMGT TRBV, TRBD and TRBJ reference segments. The analysis included only V-J combinations with a frequency above 0.0001, which together covered approximately 99% of the repertoires. The TCS score was defined as F50 (clonal expansion) divided by E x V (chaos), with BLOSUM62-based TCRdist calculated between CDR3 peptides within each V-J. Welch's t-statistics and random forest reduced around 550 V-J features to 13, which were used in a naive Bayes classifier (R e1071). TCRdb took the public reads, trimmed them with fastp at Q25, ran MiXCR for clone calling and kept in-frame beta chains. CDR3 protein duplicates are merged, each entry listing the most common genes and DNA. The V and J calls, along with clone size, are taken from TCRdb and not from the paper's own processing. The sample contains 210,000 or so distinct CDR3 sequences, over 15% of them found a single time. The top ten clonotypes cover approximately 50% of the sample.

This receptor chain uses TRBV7-9 and TRBJ2-5, and TRBD2 aligns with 7 junction nucleotides. This TCR was sampled from a man between 50 and 59 years old with Graves' hyperthyroidism. The sample consisted of blood. Read as DNA, the sequence is TGTGCCAGCAGCTTACCCGGGGGGATCCAAGAGACCCAGTACTTC. This is translated as CASSLPGGIQETQYF.